Below, 18 T cell receptor beta chains from the same sample are listed, as sequenced in a study of beta chain features in type 1 diabetes. The study reverse transcribed the entire isolated RNA, so it sequenced expressed TCRB transcripts. Sequencing was performed with immunoSEQ multiplex PCR; in TCRdb, only in-frame clones are kept and a portion is missing. The sample consists of roughly 370,000 clones, more than 11% of them appearing once. Sequencing was carried out using naive CD4+ T cells from blood. These receptors were obtained from a man aged 30-40 years in good health.

There are a few counts of this clone. The V gene is TRBV4-3, the J gene TRBJ2-1; D uncertain. This CDR3 contains 14 residues. Trimming removed 0 bases from V and 8 bases from J, with 11 bases in between. The germline V gene has CDR1 LGHNA and CDR2 YSLEER. CDR3 residues: CASSQDRASDEQFF. CDR3 DNA sequence: TGCGCCAGCAGCCAAGATAGGGCGAGCGATGAGCAGTTCTTC.

There are a few counts of this clone. The rearrangement joins TRBV15 to TRBJ2-1; D call uncertain. This CDR3 is built from 13 residues. Per the germline V gene, CDR1 is LNHNV and CDR2 is YYDKDF (reference sequence). Deletions cut 3 bases from V and 7 bases from J, with 10 bases between. The CDR3 DNA sequence: TGTGCCACCAGCAGCTCTCCGGAAAATGAGCAGTTCTTC. This translates into CATSSSPENEQFF. Combining the CDR3 with reference TRBV15 and TRBJ2-1 gives the whole variable domain DAMVIQNPRYQVTQFGKPVTLSCSQTLNHNVMYWYQQKSSQAPKLLFHYYDKDFNNEADTPDNFQSRRPNTSFCFLDIRSPGLGDTAMYLCATSSSPENEQFFGPGTRLTVL.

This clone was seen only a few times. The chain has TRBV11-2 and TRBJ2-1; the D gene is possibly TRBD1 (5 bases). The germline V gene encodes CDR1 SGHAT and CDR2 FQNNGV. The V end lost 7 bases, the J end lost 8 bases, and 24 bases lay between the germline ends. This CDR3 comprises 16 residues. In nucleotides, the CDR3 is TGTGCCAGCACCCCGAGCCCTGGCAGGGATAGCTATGAGCAGTTCTTC. It codes for CASTPSPGRDSYEQFF.

This clone was counted a few times. This chain links TRBV5-1 with TRBJ2-5; TRBD2 aligns across 7 bases. This CDR3 has 15 amino acids. CDR1 SGHRS and CDR2 YFSETQ come from the germline V gene. J gave up 7 bases and V 1 base, and 10 bases lay outside the gene matches. The CDR3 region has the DNA TGCGCCAGCAGCTTGCCGGGGACTACGCTTGGGACCCAGTACTTC. This codes for CASSLPGTTLGTQYF.

This clone was picked up a small number of times. V and J are TRBV25-1 and TRBJ2-1, with 7 nucleotides matching TRBD1. Per germline, CDR1 MGHDK and CDR2 SYGVNS. This CDR3 is built from 14 residues. Germline trimming cut 4 bases from V and 4 bases from J; bases unmatched to any gene: 4. The DNA for the CDR3 is TGTGCCAGCAGTGTAACAGGGGAATACAATGAGCAGTTCTTC. It translates to CASSVTGEYNEQFF.

The V and J genes are TRBV9 and TRBJ2-5; tentative D call: TRBD2 (6 bases). CDR3 length equals 15 residues. V was cut by 4 bases and J by 1 base, with 14 bases left in between. Germline assignment: CDR1 SGDLS and CDR2 YYNGEE. This CDR3 is CASSTHPGLQETQYF. In DNA, the CDR3 is TGTGCCAGCAGCACCCATCCGGGACTCCAAGAGACCCAGTACTTC.

DNA of the CDR3: TGTGCCAGCAGCTTCACGCAGCCCCAGCATTTT. Translating gives CASSFTQPQHF. The chain employs TRBV11-2 and TRBJ1-5; D is ambiguous. From germline, CDR1 is SGHAT and CDR2 FQNNGV. This CDR3 has 11 residues. With 3 bases removed from V and 7 bases from J, the gap between germline ends came to 4 bases.

This clone was counted only a few times. The chain joins TRBV6-6 to TRBJ2-7; D call uncertain. The V end lost 2 bases, the J end lost 1 base, and 6 bases lay between the germline ends. CDR3 size: 13 residues. Germline V gene lookup returns CDR1 MNHNY and CDR2 SVGAGI (reference sequence). The CDR3 protein is CASSYDTSYEQYF. CDR3 coding DNA: TGTGCCAGCAGTTACGACACTTCCTACGAGCAGTACTTC.

This clone showed up just a few times. The chain combines TRBV7-2 with TRBJ2-5; no reliable D call. This CDR3 region has 14 residues. Trimming left V 5 bases short and J 5 bases short, with 15 bases between. Germline loops: CDR1 SGHTA, CDR2 FQGNSA. As DNA, the CDR3 is TGTGCCAGCAGCGCTCATTGGGGATCGGAGACCCAGTACTTC. It specifies CASSAHWGSETQYF.

This sequence joins TRBV18 and TRBJ1-1; D call uncertain. Trimming stripped 5 bases from V and 0 bases from J, with 10 bases between. This CDR3 has 14 amino acids. The germline V gene encodes CDR1 KGHSH and CDR2 LQKENI. This CDR3 reads CASSTGWMNTEAFF. The CDR3 nucleotides read TGTGCCAGCTCAACGGGTTGGATGAACACTGAAGCTTTCTTT.

The V and J genes are TRBV5-1 and TRBJ2-1; 10 bases are a match to TRBD2. The CDR3 spans 20 residues. J lost 0 bases, V lost 3 bases, and 15 bases had no gene match. From germline, CDR1 is SGHRS and CDR2 YFSETQ. The CDR3 spells CASSSPLGSGRLSSYNEQFF. In DNA, the CDR3 is TGCGCCAGCAGCTCCCCCTTGGGTAGCGGGAGGCTGAGCTCCTACAATGAGCAGTTCTTC.

This clone was detected a few times. V gene TRBV2 combines with J gene TRBJ2-7; D gene uncertain. Trimming removed 3 bases at V and 3 bases at J, with 9 bases between. Germline CDR1 is SNHLY and CDR2 is FYNNEI. The CDR3 has 13 residues. CDR3 DNA: TGTGCCAGCAGTGAGAGACACCACTACGAGCAGTACGTC. Translation: CASSERHHYEQYV.

This clone has more than one count but fewer than ten. The gene calls are TRBV10-2 and TRBJ2-7, with TRBD1 as a possible D gene (6 bases). The V and J ends lost 6 bases and 6 bases respectively, with 15 bases between them. Germline lookup yields CDR1 WSHSY and CDR2 SAAADI. This CDR3 is 13 amino acids long. Here the CDR3 reads CASRNRVIGEQYF. As DNA, the CDR3 is TGCGCCAGCAGGAACAGGGTCATAGGCGAGCAGTACTTC.

About this clone: This specimen includes other DNA sequences encoding the same CDR3. The chain has TRBV7-2 and TRBJ2-3; weak D call: TRBD1 (6 bases). Looked up from germline, CDR1 is SGHTA and CDR2 is FQGNSA. This CDR3 has 14 amino acids. Between the trimmed V and J ends, which lost 8 bases and 6 bases, there was a span of 18 bases. The CDR3 here is CASGGRGRVDTQYF. The CDR3 nucleotides read TGTGCCAGCGGGGGCAGGGGTCGAGTCGATACGCAGTATTTT.

The chain carries TRBV13 and TRBJ1-2; TRBD1 might be the D (6 bases). V was trimmed by 5 bases and J by 3 bases, leaving 22 bases between them. Germline V gene sequence: CDR1 PRHDT, CDR2 FYEKMQ (reference sequence). The length of the CDR3 is 17 residues. DNA for the CDR3: TGTGCCAGCAGCATCGTAAACCCCCTCGGACAGCACTATGGCTACACCTTC. This encodes CASSIVNPLGQHYGYTF.

This chain connects TRBV20-1 to TRBJ2-1; no clear D. This CDR3 is 11 amino acids long. The V and J ends lost 3 bases and 9 bases respectively, with 9 bases between them. Germline CDR1 DFQATT, CDR2 SNEGSKA (reference sequence). In DNA, the CDR3 is TGCAGTGCTAGCATAGTTGTTGAGCAGTTCTTC. Protein: CSASIVVEQFF.

Turning to this clone: This specimen includes other DNA sequences encoding the same CDR3. The gene calls are TRBV6-6 and TRBJ2-1; no firm D call. V lost 2 bases and J 4 bases, leaving 9 bases between the germline ends. Germline assignment: CDR1 MNHNY and CDR2 SVGAGI (reference sequence). The CDR3 totals 14 residues. DNA for the CDR3: TGTGCCAGCAGTTACCGTGATGGATACAATGAGCAGTTCTTC. Its translation: CASSYRDGYNEQFF.

V usage is TRBV19 and J usage is TRBJ2-3, with 12 bases aligning to TRBD2. The CDR3 spans 14 residues. The junction had 6 bases not matched to a gene; V was cut back by 10 bases and J by 4 bases. Germline V CDR1 and CDR2: LNHDA, SQIVND (reference sequence). CDR3 amino acids: CATRLAGVADTQYF. As DNA, the CDR3 is TGTGCCACCAGACTAGCGGGAGTCGCAGATACGCAGTATTTT.